This record covers a single T cell receptor (beta chain). Its antigen remains unknown. These data come from a study of monozygotic twins with inflammatory bowel disease. Study-level points and caveats: Immunosuppressive treatments were not uniform, and this may have added variability to patient repertoires. It was in IBD patients that TCRbeta diversity (inverse Simpson) was lower than in healthy co-twins.

CDR3 size: 21 residues. The germline V gene encodes CDR1 SGHAT and CDR2 FQNNGV. The team made cDNA by running eight separate reactions for each sample. TCRdb re-called the 5' RACE reads and gives one entry per CDR3 protein, without DNA. The specimen's table records around 370,000 distinct CDR3 sequences. The sequence was obtained from a human donor with ulcerative colitis or Crohn's disease, or a healthy co-twin of an affected twin (not recorded which). The rearrangement joins TRBV11-2 to TRBJ1-5; the D call of TRBD1 rests on TCRdb alone, since no DNA is present to check it. Specimen: blood. The CDR3 sequence is CATPRSNQLTGGNGRNQPQHF.